The source of this T cell receptor (beta chain) is a study of blood T cells in healthy people across ages. The CDR3 has 15 amino acids. Germline V CDR1 and CDR2: MGHDK, SYGVNS. V was cut by 3 bases and J by 5 bases, with 16 bases left in between. The authors drew roughly 9.8 milliliters of peripheral blood from each donor. Using a J-beta primer mix together with a sample-barcoded 5' primer, a second PCR was run for roughly 6 to 12 cycles. TCRdb called the 5' RACE reads again in MiXCR, with one record for every CDR3 protein. The sample yields roughly 900,000 distinct CDR3 sequences, roughly 43% seen once.

This chain joins TRBV25-1 and TRBJ2-5; no reliable D call. The TCR was taken from a young man in good health. Sequencing was performed on blood. The CDR3 coding sequence is TGTGCCAGCAGTGACAATTCCCTAGGAGTCGAGACCCAGTACTTC. Translation: CASSDNSLGVETQYF. Variable domain in full (rest from reference TRBV25-1 and TRBJ2-5): EADIYQTPRYLVIGTGKKITLECSQTMGHDKMYWYQQDPGMELHLIHYSYGVNSTEKGDLSSESTVSRIRTEHFPLTLESARPSHTSQYLCASSDNSLGVETQYFGPGTRLLVL.